One sample yielded the 15 T cell receptor beta chains listed below, sequenced in a study of spatial heterogeneity in lung cancer. Time point described: sample taken at primary tumor resection. TCRdb called the 5' RACE reads again in MiXCR, with one record for every CDR3 protein. The repertoire has 20,000 to 25,000 distinct CDR3 sequences, 7% of them found once; the top ten carry around 15%. The input for sequencing was PBMCs, taken at surgery. The origin of the receptors is a male donor with early-stage non-small cell lung cancer.

The sample holds a few counts of this clonotype. CDR3 residues: CASRDGDRLNSPLHF. DNA for the CDR3: TGTGCCAGCAGGGACGGGGACAGGCTTAATTCACCCCTCCACTTT. The rearrangement links TRBV12-3 or TRBV12-4 to TRBJ1-6; 8 bases fit TRBD1. The junction had 7 bases not matched to a gene; V was cut back by 6 bases and J by 6 bases. The CDR3 runs 15 residues.

This clonotype was found many times. The gene calls are TRBV28 and TRBJ2-3, with TRBD2 matching 8 bases. Germline loops: CDR1 MDHEN, CDR2 SYDVKM. The CDR3 has 9 residues. Unmatched junction bases numbered 1, after V lost 6 bases and J lost 14 bases. The CDR3 region is CASRTSGYF. As DNA, the CDR3 is TGTGCCAGCAGAACTAGCGGGTATTTT.

This clonotype was seen repeatedly, ten times or more. The rearrangement links TRBV11-2 to TRBJ1-2; a possible D gene is TRBD1 (5 bases). The CDR3 covers 13 residues. V shed 0 bases and J shed 4 bases, with 6 bases lying between them. Germline CDR1 is SGHAT and CDR2 is FQNNGV. CDR3 residues: CASSLDRVYGYTF. The CDR3 DNA sequence: TGTGCCAGCAGCTTAGACAGGGTCTATGGCTACACCTTC.

This clonotype was counted many times. The chain combines TRBV29-1 with TRBJ2-1, with 13 nucleotides matching TRBD2. V lost 7 bases, J lost 6 bases, and 3 bases stayed unmatched. In germline, CDR1 is SQVTM, CDR2 ANQGSEA. This CDR3 spans 13 amino acids. This chain's CDR3 is CSAGLAGANEQFF. The CDR3 nucleotides are TGCAGCGCTGGACTAGCGGGAGCCAATGAGCAGTTCTTC.

This clonotype occurred many times. This chain links TRBV5-4 with TRBJ2-5; weak D call: TRBD1 (5 bases). The tail of the sequence fits TRBJ2-4 better, so the J call may be wrong. The CDR3 runs 11 residues. Germline V CDR1 and CDR2: SGHNT, YYREEE (reference sequence). The CDR3 DNA reads as TGTGCCAGCAGCTGGGGCGTCATTCAGTACTTC. Its translation is CASSWGVIQYF.

This clonotype has ten or more counts. The rearrangement joins TRBV18 to TRBJ1-5, with 7 bases matching TRBD1. CDR3 length equals 14 residues. After removal of 2 bases from V and 2 bases from J, the junction contained 0 bases not matched to a gene. From germline, CDR1 is KGHSH and CDR2 LQKENI. CDR3 protein: CASSPGQGNQPQHF. In nucleotides, the CDR3 is TGTGCCAGCTCACCAGGACAGGGCAATCAGCCCCAGCATTTT.

This clonotype is medium-sized. One junction end does not reproduce the germline sequence, and a read error may be involved. The V gene is TRBV7-7, the J gene TRBJ2-2; a weak D match, TRBD1 (6 bases). Germline loops: CDR1 SSHAT, CDR2 FNYEAQ (reference sequence). CDR3 length: 13 residues. CDR3 residues: CASSSPGAGELFF. DNA of the CDR3: TGTGCTAGCAGCTCCCCAGGGGCCGGGGAGCTGTTTTTT. Drawing the rest from reference TRBV7-7 and TRBJ2-2, the complete variable domain is GAGVSQSPRYKVTKRGQDVTLRCDPISSHATLYWYQQALGQGPEFLTYFNYEAQPDKSGLPSDRFSAERPEGSISTLTIQRTEQRDSAMYRCASSSPGAGELFFGEGSRLTVL.

By proportion, this clonotype is medium-sized. The chain joins TRBV5-1 to TRBJ2-7; 10 nucleotides align to TRBD1. Germline V gene sequence: CDR1 SGHRS, CDR2 YFSETQ. This CDR3 spans 14 amino acids. V was pared by 4 bases and J by 7 bases, with 8 bases of the junction left unmatched. DNA for the CDR3: TGCGCCAGCAGCGGGCGACAGGGGGCGCCTGAGCAGTACTTC. Translating it yields CASSGRQGAPEQYF.

The chain has TRBV11-2 and TRBJ1-5, with a weak D call TRBD1 (6 bases). The length of the CDR3 is 16 residues. CDR1 is SGHAT and CDR2 is FQNNGV in the germline V gene. V lost 3 bases and J 4 bases, leaving 16 bases between the germline ends. CDR3 coding DNA: TGTGCCAGCAGCTTGCATGGGGCAGGGGTAAATCAGCCCCAGCATTTT. It translates to CASSLHGAGVNQPQHF.

The chain links TRBV6-5 to TRBJ1-1; D not certain. Deletions cut 6 bases from V and 1 base from J, with 9 bases between. This CDR3 has 13 residues. Looked up from germline, CDR1 is MNHEY and CDR2 is SVGAGI. The CDR3 DNA follows: TGTGCCAGCAGGATATATTGGAACACTGAAGCTTTCTTT. Its translation: CASRIYWNTEAFF.

This clonotype appeared many times. The CDR3 DNA is TGTGCCAGCAGCTCGGACAGCCTATACACCGGGGAGCTGTTTTTT. Its protein product is CASSSDSLYTGELFF. The genes are TRBV5-8 and TRBJ2-2; maybe TRBD1 (6 bases). With 3 bases removed from V and 3 bases from J, the gap between germline ends came to 12 bases. The CDR3 extends over 15 amino acids. Germline V gene sequence: CDR1 SGHTS, CDR2 YDEGEE. Complete variable domain (other parts from reference TRBV5-8 and TRBJ2-2): EAGVTQSPTHLIKTRGQQATLRCSPISGHTSVYWYQQALGLGLQFLLWYDEGEERNRGNFPPRFSGRQFPNYSSELNVNALELEDSALYLCASSSDSLYTGELFFGEGSRLTVL.

This clonotype was detected many times. The chain carries TRBV10-3 and TRBJ2-3; D is unresolved. In germline, CDR1 is ENHRY, CDR2 SYGVKD. Trimming took off 6 bases at V and 1 base at J, with 8 bases between the two ends. CDR3 size: 13 residues. The CDR3 protein is CAIRHLGTDTQYF. For the CDR3, the DNA is TGTGCCATCAGGCACCTTGGCACAGATACGCAGTATTTT.

This clonotype was picked up many times. The CDR3 region has the DNA TGTGCTAGTGGTTTAGGCGAGAATAGCAATCAGCCCCAGCATTTT. Its translation: CASGLGENSNQPQHF. V is TRBV12-5 and J is TRBJ1-5, with no clear D. CDR1 is LGHNT and CDR2 is FRNRAP in the germline V gene. The CDR3 is 15 residues long. The V end was cut by 3 bases, the J end by 0 bases, with 9 bases between.

This clonotype was seen repeatedly, ten times or more. This chain uses TRBV5-1 with TRBJ2-3, with 9 bases identical to TRBD1. Germline CDR1 is SGHRS and CDR2 is YFSETQ. The CDR3 is 14 amino acids. Losses at the gene ends were 6 bases for V and 2 bases for J; bases not matched to a gene: 4. CDR3 residues: CASKNRGPTDTQYF. The CDR3, as DNA: TGCGCCAGCAAAAACAGGGGGCCCACAGATACGCAGTATTTT.

In this sample, this clonotype turned up many times. The chain has TRBV6-6 and TRBJ1-2, with TRBD1 matching 10 bases. Germline values: CDR1 MNHNY, CDR2 SVGAGI (reference sequence). The junction had 2 bases not matched to a gene; V was cut back by 2 bases and J by 5 bases. The CDR3 loop spans 14 amino acids. Here the CDR3 DNA reads TGTGCCAGCAGTTACGGGACAGGGGATTATGGCTACACCTTC. Translating gives CASSYGTGDYGYTF.